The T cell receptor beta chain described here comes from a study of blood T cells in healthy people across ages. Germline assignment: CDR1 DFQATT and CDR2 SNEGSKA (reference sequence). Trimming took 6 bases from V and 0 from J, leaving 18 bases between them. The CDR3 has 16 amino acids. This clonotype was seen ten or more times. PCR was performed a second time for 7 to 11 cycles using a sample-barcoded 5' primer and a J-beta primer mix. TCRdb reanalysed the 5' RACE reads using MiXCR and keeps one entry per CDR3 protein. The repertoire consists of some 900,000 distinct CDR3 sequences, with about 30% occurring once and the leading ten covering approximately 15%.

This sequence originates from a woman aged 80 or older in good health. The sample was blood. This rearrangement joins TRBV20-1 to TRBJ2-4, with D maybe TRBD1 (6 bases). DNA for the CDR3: TGCAGTGCCCAGAGGGGGTCCCCACTAGCCAAAAACATTCAGTACTTC. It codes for CSAQRGSPLAKNIQYF.